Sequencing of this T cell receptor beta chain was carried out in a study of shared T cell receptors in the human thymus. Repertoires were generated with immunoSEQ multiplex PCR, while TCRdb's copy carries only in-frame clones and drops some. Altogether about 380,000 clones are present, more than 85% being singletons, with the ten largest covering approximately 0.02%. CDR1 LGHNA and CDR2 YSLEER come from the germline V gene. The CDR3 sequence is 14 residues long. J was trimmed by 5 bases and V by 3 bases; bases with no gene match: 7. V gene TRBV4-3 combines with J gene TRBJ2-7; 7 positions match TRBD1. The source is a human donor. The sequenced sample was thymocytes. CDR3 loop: CASSHRTGRDEQYF. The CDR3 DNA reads TGCGCCAGCAGCCATAGGACAGGACGGGACGAGCAGTACTTC.